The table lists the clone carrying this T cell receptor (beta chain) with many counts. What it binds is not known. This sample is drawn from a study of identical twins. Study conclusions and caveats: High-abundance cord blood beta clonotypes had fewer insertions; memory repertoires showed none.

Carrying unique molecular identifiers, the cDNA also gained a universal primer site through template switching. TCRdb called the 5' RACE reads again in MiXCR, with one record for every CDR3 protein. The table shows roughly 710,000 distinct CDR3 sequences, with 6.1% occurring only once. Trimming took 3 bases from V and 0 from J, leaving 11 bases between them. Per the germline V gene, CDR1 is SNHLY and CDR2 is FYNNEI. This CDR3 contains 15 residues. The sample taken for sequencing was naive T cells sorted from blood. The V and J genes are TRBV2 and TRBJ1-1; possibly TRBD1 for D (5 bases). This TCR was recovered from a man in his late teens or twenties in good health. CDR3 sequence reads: CASSDAEGLNTEAFF. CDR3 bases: TGTGCCAGCAGTGATGCAGAGGGGCTGAACACTGAAGCTTTCTTT.